The 2 T cell receptor beta chains presented below share a single source sample, sequenced in a study of Ad26.COV2.S vaccination and SARS-CoV-2 variants. This sample's treatment: around 19 received Ad26.COV2.S at low or high dose, single or two shots; about 5 received placebo; per-sample allocation not given. Sample collection was performed on day 63 after the first vaccine or placebo injection. Clones were sequenced by immunoSEQ multiplex PCR, and TCRdb holds only the in-frame ones, with some missing. The table has some 340,000 clones, about 82% seen once. Sequenced material: peripheral blood, taken in a trial of Ad26.COV2.S vaccine versus placebo. These receptors all stem from a person aged 18-65 years who received the Ad26.COV2.S COVID-19 vaccine or a placebo.

The rearrangement links TRBV6-5 to TRBJ2-1, with 10 nucleotides matching TRBD1. Germline V gives CDR1 MNHEY, CDR2 SVGAGI. The CDR3 spans 14 residues. Unmatched junction bases numbered 6, after V lost 6 bases and J lost 7 bases. CDR3 residues: CASRRQGAPNEQFF. The CDR3 nucleotides are TGTGCCAGCAGAAGACAGGGGGCGCCTAATGAGCAGTTCTTC.

This sequence joins TRBV24-1 and TRBJ2-2; possibly TRBD1 for D (6 bases). Trimming stripped 4 bases from V and 4 bases from J, with 12 bases between. The V gene's germline CDR1 is KGHDR and CDR2 SFDVKD. This CDR3 comprises 15 residues. CDR3 coding DNA: TGTGCCACCAGTGACCGGACAGAAGCCACCGGGGAGCTGTTTTTT. Residues: CATSDRTEATGELFF.